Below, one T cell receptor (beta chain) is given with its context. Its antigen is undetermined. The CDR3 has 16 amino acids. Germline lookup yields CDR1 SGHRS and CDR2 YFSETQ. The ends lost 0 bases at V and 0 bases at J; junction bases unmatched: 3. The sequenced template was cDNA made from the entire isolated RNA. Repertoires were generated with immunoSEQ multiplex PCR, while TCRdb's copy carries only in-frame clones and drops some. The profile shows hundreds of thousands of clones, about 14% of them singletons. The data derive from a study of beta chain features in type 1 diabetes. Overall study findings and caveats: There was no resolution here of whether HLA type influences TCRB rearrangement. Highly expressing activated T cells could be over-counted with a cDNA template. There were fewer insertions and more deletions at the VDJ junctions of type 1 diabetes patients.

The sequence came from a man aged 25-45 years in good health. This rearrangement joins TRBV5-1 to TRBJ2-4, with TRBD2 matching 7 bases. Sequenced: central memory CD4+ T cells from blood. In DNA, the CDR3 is TGCGCCAGCAGCTTGGTAGTAGCGGGAGCCAAAAACATTCAGTACTTC. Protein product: CASSLVVAGAKNIQYF.